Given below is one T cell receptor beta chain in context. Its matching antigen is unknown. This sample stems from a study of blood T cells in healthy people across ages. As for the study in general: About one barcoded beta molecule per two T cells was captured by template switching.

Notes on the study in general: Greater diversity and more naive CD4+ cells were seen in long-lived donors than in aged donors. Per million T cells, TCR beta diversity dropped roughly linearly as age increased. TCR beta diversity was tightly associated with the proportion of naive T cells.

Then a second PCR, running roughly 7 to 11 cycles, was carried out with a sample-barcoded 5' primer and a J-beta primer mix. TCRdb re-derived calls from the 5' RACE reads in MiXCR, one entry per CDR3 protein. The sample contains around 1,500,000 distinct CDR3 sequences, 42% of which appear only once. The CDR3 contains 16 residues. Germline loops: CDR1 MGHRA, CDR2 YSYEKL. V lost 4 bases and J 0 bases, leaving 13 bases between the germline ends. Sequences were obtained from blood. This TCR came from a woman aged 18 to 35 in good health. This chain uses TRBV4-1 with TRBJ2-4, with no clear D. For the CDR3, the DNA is TGCGCCAGCAGCCCCCGGGCCCTCCTAGCCAAAAACATTCAGTACTTC. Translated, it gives CASSPRALLAKNIQYF.